This T cell receptor beta chain was captured by sequencing in a study (dated by TCRdb to the mid-2010s). Concerning this clonotype itself: The antigen this receptor binds is unknown. This may come from a read error, since a much larger clone is one base off.

V was cut back by 7 bases and J by 0 bases, leaving a gap of 12 bases between them. As encoded in the germline V gene, CDR1 is MNHEY while CDR2 is SVGEGT. There are 14 amino acids in the CDR3, from cysteine to phenylalanine inclusive. Solely the CDR3 DNA is kept, with 42 bases framed from the first base. Library preparation employed RT-PCR. Sequencing was performed on an Illumina MiSeq. TCRdb handled the public reads itself, with Q25 trimming in fastp and clone calling in MiXCR, and kept productive beta chains. Identical CDR3 protein sequences are pooled into one entry, listed with their most common genes and DNA. The sample yields about 700,000 distinct CDR3 sequences; 13% to 15% were counted once. Of the sample, roughly 3.9% falls within the top ten clones.

Specimen: memory CD4+ T cells from blood. The rearranged chain carries TRBV6-2 or TRBV6-3 and TRBJ1-1; the D gene is perhaps TRBD1, on 6 matching bases. The receptor was isolated from a female donor in good health, serving as a healthy control. The CDR3 protein: CASIAGQLNTEAFF. The sequenced DNA: TGTGCCAGCATTGCGGGACAATTGAACACTGAAGCTTTCTTT.